This is a list of T cell receptor beta chains from one sample in a study of shared clonotypes between healthy human individuals. Using immunoSEQ multiplex PCR, the repertoire was profiled, and TCRdb retains in-frame clones only, with some absent. The table lists 2 million to 2.5 million clones, 90% to 96% of them singletons. The sequencing input was naive CD4+ T cells sorted from blood. These receptor sequences come from a man between 18 and 35 years old in good health. The CDR3 runs from the conserved cysteine through the conserved F or W. Each record gives: V gene, D gene, J gene, clone size, CDR3 DNA, CDR3 protein. The D gene is left open where the match is weak. Rows may omit the clone size; those that give it use once, few, many or a size class.

>TRBV5-1|-|TRBJ1-1|-
TGCGCCAGCAGCTTTGCGGGGCCAGGGACTGAAGCTTTCTTT
CASSFAGPGTEAFF
>TRBV6-1|-|TRBJ2-2|-
TGTGCCAGCAGTGAACCCGCAGAGAACACCGGGGAGCTGTTTTTT
CASSEPAENTGELFF
>TRBV5-1|-|TRBJ2-7|-
TGCGCCAGCAGCTTGGACAGCTACTCCTCCTACGAGCAGTACTTC
CASSLDSYSSYEQYF
>TRBV4-2|-|TRBJ1-5|few
TGTGCCAGCAGCCATGACGAAGGATGGGGAGGCAATCAGCCCCAGCATTTT
CASSHDEGWGGNQPQHF
>TRBV5-1|TRBD1|TRBJ2-1|-
TGCGCCAGCGCTCAATTCGGGACAGGGTCTCTAAATGAGCAGTTCTTC
CASAQFGTGSLNEQFF
>TRBV4-1|TRBD1|TRBJ2-7|-
TGCGCCAGCAGCCAAGAAGAAAACCGGGACAGGGGCTACGAGCAGTACTTC
CASSQEENRDRGYEQYF
>TRBV5-1|-|TRBJ1-4|-
TGCGCCAGCAGCTTGTCGGGGACGGCTAATGAAAAACTGTTTTTT
CASSLSGTANEKLFF
>TRBV5-1|-|TRBJ2-1|-
TGCGCCAGCAGCCCGGACCTCGGAGTGATCCCAAATGAGCAGTTCTTC
CASSPDLGVIPNEQFF
>TRBV9|TRBD2|TRBJ2-5|-
TGTGCCAGCAGCGTTTCCCTCCCGATAGCGGGGCAAGAGACCCAGTACTTC
CASSVSLPIAGQETQYF
>TRBV5-4|-|TRBJ2-1|once
TGTGCCAGCAGCTTGGGCAGGGACTACAATGAGCAGTTCTTC
CASSLGRDYNEQFF
>TRBV30|TRBD2|TRBJ2-1|-
TGTGCCTGGAGTTACGGACTAGCGGGAGGGGGGGATGAGCAGTTCTTC
CAWSYGLAGGGDEQFF
>TRBV7-2|TRBD1|TRBJ1-2|-
TGTGCCAGCAGCCCAGGGACAGGGGGCTATGGCTACACCTTC
CASSPGTGGYGYTF
>TRBV6-5|-|TRBJ2-7|-
TGTGCCAGCAGACCTGTGTGGGACAACTCCTACGAGCAGTACTTC
CASRPVWDNSYEQYF
>TRBV27|-|TRBJ1-6|-
TGTGCCAGCAGTTTAAAGGTTGCCGGGACTGCGTATAATTCACCCCTCCACTTT
CASSLKVAGTAYNSPLHF
>TRBV2|TRBD1|TRBJ2-7|-
TGTGCCAGCAGTAACCGACAGGGCGGACACGAGCAGTACTTC
CASSNRQGGHEQYF
>TRBV6-7|-|TRBJ2-6|-
TGTGGGGAACCTTCGTCTGGGGCCAACGTCCTGACTTTC
CGEPSSGANVLTF